This T cell receptor beta chain was retrieved from a study of tissue T cells after allogeneic stem cell transplantation. This clone has more than one count but fewer than ten. Its antigen remains unidentified. Gene names and germline match the mouse. The repertoire was sequenced with immunoSEQ multiplex PCR; TCRdb's copy has only in-frame clones and lacks some. The sample holds about 5,000 clones, 40% to 60% seen once. Notes on the study in general: Sampling depth was limited, and the cohort was small and clinically varied.

Time point: mouse harvest day 7 after allogeneic transplant. Each mouse received 10^7 T-cell-depleted marrow cells plus 10^6 splenic CD5+ T cells by tail vein. Sequenced material: gut tissue. This receptor was taken from a female BALB/c mouse given C57BL/6 T cells with graft-versus-host disease after an allogeneic hematopoietic cell transplant.

The CDR3 sequence: CASSLQTANTEVFF. The sequenced part of the CDR3 DNA is TGTGCCAGCAGTCTGCAGACAGCAAACACAGAAGTCTTC. J is TRBJ1-1 and V is TRBV26; D might be TRBD1 (5 bases). The CDR3 end lies 1 residue beyond the end of the read and is filled in from the germline J gene. CDR3 length: 14 amino acids. The V end lost 2 bases, the J end lost 0 bases, and 7 bases lay between the germline ends. The germline V gene has CDR1 KGHPV and CDR2 FQNQEV (reference sequence).